The present T cell receptor beta chain was sequenced within a study of cytomegalovirus exposure and HLA in healthy donors. With 60 Vbeta and 13 Jbeta primers, the PCR was carried out. Produced via immunoSEQ multiplex PCR; TCRdb's table is partial and in-frame only. Found here are some 130,000 clones, around four fifths of them singletons; the top ten hold approximately 1.5%. In germline, CDR1 is SQVTM, CDR2 ANQGSEA. The CDR3 is 14 residues long. Trimming took 2 bases from V and 0 from J, leaving 9 bases between them. The chain joins TRBV29-1 to TRBJ2-3; D not resolved. The sequenced sample consisted of PBMCs. The receptor was derived from a female donor in good health and CMV-seronegative. The CDR3 loop reads CSVERRGSTDTQYF. CDR3 coding DNA: TGCAGCGTTGAAAGAAGAGGCAGCACAGATACGCAGTATTTT.